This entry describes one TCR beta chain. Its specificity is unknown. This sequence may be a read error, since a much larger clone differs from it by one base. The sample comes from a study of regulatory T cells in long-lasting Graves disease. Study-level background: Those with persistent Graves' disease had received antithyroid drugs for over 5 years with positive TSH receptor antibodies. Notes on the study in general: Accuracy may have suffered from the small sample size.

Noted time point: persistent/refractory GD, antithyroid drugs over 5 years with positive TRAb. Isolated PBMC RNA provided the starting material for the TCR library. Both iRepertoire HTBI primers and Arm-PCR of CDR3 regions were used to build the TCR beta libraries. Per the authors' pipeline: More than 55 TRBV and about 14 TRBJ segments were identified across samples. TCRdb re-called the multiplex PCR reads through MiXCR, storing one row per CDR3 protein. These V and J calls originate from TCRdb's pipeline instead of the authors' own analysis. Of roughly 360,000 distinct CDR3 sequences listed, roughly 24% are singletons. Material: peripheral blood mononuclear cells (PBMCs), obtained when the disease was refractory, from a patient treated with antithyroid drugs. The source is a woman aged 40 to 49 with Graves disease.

CDR3 sequence reads: CASTRLRAITEAFF. Here the CDR3 DNA reads TGTGCCAGTACGAGGCTGAGGGCAATAACTGAAGCTTTCTTT. The chain joins TRBV28 to TRBJ1-1; D call uncertain. The CDR3 is 14 residues long. V lost 9 bases and J lost 5, with 19 bases in between. The V gene's germline CDR1 is MDHEN and CDR2 SYDVKM.